The T cell receptor beta chain described here comes from a study of T cell repertoires in cytomegalovirus infection. Overall study results and limits: Clonotype analysis showed dominance of the ex vivo response by HLA-C-restricted CMV-specific TCR beta clonotypes.

TCRdb independently ran MiXCR on the reads; one entry per CDR3 protein. The top ten hold 30% to 40% of the sample, which has 200,000 or so distinct CDR3 sequences, 28% seen once. V was shortened by 4 bases and J by 5 bases, with 6 bases between the two germline ends. Looked up from germline, CDR1 is SNHLY and CDR2 is FYNNEI. The CDR3 runs 12 residues. Remarks on this clonotype: Its antigen is undetermined.

The sample consisted of PBMCs. The receptor's source is a human donor in good health (CMV status not recorded). Some clones in this sample may be carry-over from other donors' samples. The chain combines TRBV2 with TRBJ2-4; D unclear. The CDR3 is CASSGAENIQYF. DNA for the CDR3: TGTGCCAGCAGTGGGGCGGAAAACATTCAGTACTTC.